This T cell receptor (beta chain) derives from a study of shared clonotypes between healthy human individuals. Study-level background: Each donor's CD8 memory used one plate, CD8 naive two, each CD4 subset three. Study-wide results and caveats: For naive CD4 cells, 5% to 6.5% of clonotypes were shared across a few donors.

For this clone: Its target is not known.

Germline values: CDR1 SNHLY, CDR2 FYNNEI. The CDR3 loop spans 16 amino acids. With 5 bases clipped from V and 8 bases from J, the junction kept 13 bases outside the gene matches. Deep was the level used in running the assay. Generated by immunoSEQ multiplex PCR, the TCRdb table keeps only in-frame clones and is missing some. The sample lists roughly 2.6 million clones; around nine tenths were seen once. The sample comprised naive CD4+ T cells sorted from blood. The subset here: CD45RA+ positively selected. V is TRBV2 and J is TRBJ1-5; 9 nucleotides line up with TRBD1. The origin of this receptor is a man aged 18 to 30 in good health. CDR3 region: CASSPRTGASIEPQHF. CDR3 DNA sequence: TGTGCCAGCAGTCCCCGGACAGGGGCCTCTATTGAGCCCCAGCATTTT.